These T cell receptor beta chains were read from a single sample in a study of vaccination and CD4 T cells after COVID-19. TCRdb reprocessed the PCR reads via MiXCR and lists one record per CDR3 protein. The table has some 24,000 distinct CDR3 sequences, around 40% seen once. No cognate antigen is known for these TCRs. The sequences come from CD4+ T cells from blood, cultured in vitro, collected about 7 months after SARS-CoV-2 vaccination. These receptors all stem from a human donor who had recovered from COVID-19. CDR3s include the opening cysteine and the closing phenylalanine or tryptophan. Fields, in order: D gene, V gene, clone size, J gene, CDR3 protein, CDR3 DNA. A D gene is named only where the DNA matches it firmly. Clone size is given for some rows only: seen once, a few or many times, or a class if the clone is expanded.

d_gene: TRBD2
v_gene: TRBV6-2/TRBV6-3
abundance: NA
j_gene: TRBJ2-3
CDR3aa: CASSKRDVTDTQYF
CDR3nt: TGTGCCAGCAGTAAGCGGGACGTCACAGATACGCAGTATTTT

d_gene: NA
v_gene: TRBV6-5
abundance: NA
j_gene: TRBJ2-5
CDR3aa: CASSYLDSRETQYF
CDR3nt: TGTGCCAGCAGTTACCTGGACAGTAGGGAGACCCAGTACTTC

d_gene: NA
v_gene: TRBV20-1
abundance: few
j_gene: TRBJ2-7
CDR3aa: CSASWQGLMYEQYF
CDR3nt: TGCAGTGCTAGTTGGCAGGGGCTGATGTACGAGCAGTACTTC

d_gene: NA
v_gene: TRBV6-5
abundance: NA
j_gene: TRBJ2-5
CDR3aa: CASSYSLGPQETQYF
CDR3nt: TGTGCCAGCAGTTACTCCCTTGGTCCTCAAGAGACCCAGTACTTC

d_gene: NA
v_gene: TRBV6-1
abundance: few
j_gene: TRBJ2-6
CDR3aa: CASGSTSPPGANVLTF
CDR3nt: TGTGCCAGCGGGTCAACAAGTCCCCCTGGGGCCAACGTCCTGACTTTC

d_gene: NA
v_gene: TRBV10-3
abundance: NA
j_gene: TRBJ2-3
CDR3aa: CAIGGTGDPDTQYF
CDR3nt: TGTGCCATCGGGGGTACGGGGGACCCCGATACGCAGTATTTT

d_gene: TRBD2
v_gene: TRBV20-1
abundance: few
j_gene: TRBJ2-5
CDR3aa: CSARDVAGGGETQYF
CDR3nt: TGCAGTGCTAGAGATGTTGCGGGAGGCGGGGAGACCCAGTACTTC

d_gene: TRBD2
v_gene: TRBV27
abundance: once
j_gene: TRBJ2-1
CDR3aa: CASSSLAGGTYNEQFF
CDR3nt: TGTGCCAGCAGTTCTCTAGCGGGAGGTACCTACAATGAGCAGTTCTTC

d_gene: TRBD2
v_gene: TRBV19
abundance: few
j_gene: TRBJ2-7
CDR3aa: CASKTSGSSYEQYF
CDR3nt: TGTGCCAGTAAGACTAGCGGGAGCTCCTACGAGCAGTACTTC

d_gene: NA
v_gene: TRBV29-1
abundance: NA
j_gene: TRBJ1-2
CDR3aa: CSVDREGIAGYTF
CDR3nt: TGCAGCGTTGATCGAGAGGGGATAGCTGGCTACACCTTC

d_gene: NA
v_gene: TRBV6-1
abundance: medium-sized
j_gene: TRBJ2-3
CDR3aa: CASRSLDTQYF
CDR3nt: TGTGCCAGCAGGTCTTTGGATACGCAGTATTTT

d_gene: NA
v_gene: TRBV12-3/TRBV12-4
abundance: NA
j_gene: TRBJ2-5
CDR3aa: CASSWAPRGTQYF
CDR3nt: TGTGCCAGCTCTTGGGCCCCCCGAGGGACCCAGTACTTC